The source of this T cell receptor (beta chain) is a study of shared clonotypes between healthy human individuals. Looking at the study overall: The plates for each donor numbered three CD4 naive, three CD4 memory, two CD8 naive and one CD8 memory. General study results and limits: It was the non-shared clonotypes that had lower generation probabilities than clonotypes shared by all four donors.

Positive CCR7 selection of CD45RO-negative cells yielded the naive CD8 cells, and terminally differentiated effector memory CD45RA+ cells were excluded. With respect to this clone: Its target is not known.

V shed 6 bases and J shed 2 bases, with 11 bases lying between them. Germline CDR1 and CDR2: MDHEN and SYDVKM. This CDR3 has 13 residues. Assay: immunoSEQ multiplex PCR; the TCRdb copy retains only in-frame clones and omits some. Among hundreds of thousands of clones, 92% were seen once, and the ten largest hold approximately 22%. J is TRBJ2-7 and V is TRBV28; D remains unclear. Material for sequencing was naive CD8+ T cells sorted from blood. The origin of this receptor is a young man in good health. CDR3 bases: TGTGCCAGCAGCTCCCCCGACCCCTACGAGCAGTACTTC. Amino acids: CASSSPDPYEQYF. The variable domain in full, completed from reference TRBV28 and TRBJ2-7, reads DVKVTQSSRYLVKRTGEKVFLECVQDMDHENMFWYRQDPGLGLRLIYFSYDVKMKEKGDIPEGYSVSREKKERFSLILESASTNQTSMYLCASSSPDPYEQYFGPGTRLTVT.